A single sample gave rise to the 32 T cell receptor beta chains below, sequenced in a study of human T cells and chemical hapten exposure. TCRdb analysed the RACE reads with MiXCR anew, one entry per CDR3 protein. The sample records roughly 110,000 distinct CDR3 sequences, around 12% being singletons. Time point here: pre-sensitization, week 0. Noted treatment: therapeutic diphenylcyclopropenone sensitization with weekly scalp DPC. The input for sequencing was whole blood, taken in connection with sensitization to the hapten diphenylcyclopropenone (DPC). The receptors derive from a woman in her fifties or sixties with alopecia areata. Some clones in this sample may be carry-over from other donors' samples.

This clonotype showed up many times. This chain joins TRBV12-3 or TRBV12-4 and TRBJ1-2; 9 nucleotides match TRBD1. CDR3 length equals 15 residues. V trimming: 4 bases; J trimming: 7 bases; junction bases outside the gene matches: 10. The CDR3 region has the DNA TGTGCCAGCAGTTCCCGGGACAGGGCCTTCCGTGGCTACACCTTC. Amino acids: CASSSRDRAFRGYTF.

This clonotype was recorded at least ten times. The V gene is TRBV5-1, the J gene TRBJ2-6; 7 bases map to TRBD1. The V gene end was trimmed by 7 bases and the J gene end by 3 bases; junction bases not matched to a gene: 4. The CDR3 is 14 amino acids. Germline V gives CDR1 SGHRS, CDR2 YFSETQ. CDR3 sequence: CASAGTDGANVLTF. The CDR3 nucleotides are TGCGCCAGCGCCGGGACAGATGGGGCCAACGTCCTGACTTTC.

The V call is TRBV5-1, the J call TRBJ1-1; D is possibly TRBD1 (5 bases). This CDR3 is 15 amino acids long. Trimming left V 3 bases short and J 3 bases short, with 15 bases between. In germline, CDR1 is SGHRS, CDR2 YFSETQ. DNA for the CDR3: TGCGCCAGCAGCTCCGACGGCAGGGAATACACTGAAGCTTTCTTT. As protein: CASSSDGREYTEAFF.

This clonotype has only a few counts. The chain is built from TRBV12-3 or TRBV12-4 and TRBJ1-2; TRBD1 matches at 10 bases. Unmatched junction bases numbered 3, after V lost 6 bases and J lost 5 bases. The CDR3 length is 13 residues. CDR3 in amino acids: CASSDRGPYGYTF. In DNA form, the CDR3 reads TGTGCCAGCAGCGACAGGGGGCCTTATGGCTACACCTTC.

CDR3 coding DNA: TGTGCCAGCAGTTTATGGTCCGGGACAGGGTATGGCTACACCTTC. This translates into CASSLWSGTGYGYTF. This rearrangement joins TRBV12-3 or TRBV12-4 to TRBJ1-2; 9 nucleotides line up with TRBD1. The CDR3 covers 15 residues. The trim removed 2 bases at V and 5 bases at J, leaving 6 bases unmatched.

This clonotype was found a few times. The V gene is TRBV15, the J gene TRBJ2-5; 7 bases are shared with TRBD2. The CDR3 covers 15 residues. Germline trimming cut 0 bases from V and 4 bases from J; bases unmatched to any gene: 5. Germline CDR1 is LNHNV and CDR2 is YYDKDF (reference sequence). The chain's CDR3 is CATSRDPGLGETQYF. The CDR3 nucleotides are TGTGCCACCAGCAGAGATCCTGGACTAGGAGAGACCCAGTACTTC.

The chain recombines TRBV11-2 with TRBJ2-2; possible D gene TRBD2, 7 bases. Trimming took 3 bases from V and 5 from J, leaving 13 bases between them. The CDR3 covers 15 residues. Germline lookup yields CDR1 SGHAT and CDR2 FQNNGV. This CDR3 is CASSLAGALTGELFF. DNA of the CDR3: TGTGCCAGCAGCTTGGCGGGGGCGTTGACCGGGGAGCTGTTTTTT.

This chain uses TRBV20-1 with TRBJ1-1, with TRBD1 as a possible D gene (6 bases). The CDR3 runs to 15 residues. Trimming removed 5 bases at V and 2 bases at J, with 18 bases between. Germline V gives CDR1 DFQATT, CDR2 SNEGSKA (reference sequence). CDR3 sequence (DNA): TGCAGTGCTCCCAGGACAGCCCTTGGCAACACTGAAGCTTTCTTT. It is translated as CSAPRTALGNTEAFF.

This clonotype was observed a few times. The chain couples TRBV11-2 to TRBJ2-5; maybe TRBD2 (5 bases). This CDR3 has 14 amino acids. V lost 6 bases to trimming and J lost 7 bases, with 18 bases between them. Germline V gene data show CDR1 as SGHAT and CDR2 as FQNNGV. This chain's CDR3 is CASSPLLASGTQYF. The CDR3, as DNA: TGTGCCAGCAGTCCCCTACTGGCAAGCGGGACCCAGTACTTC.

The gene calls are TRBV6-5 and TRBJ2-3, with a tentative D call TRBD2 (5 bases). CDR3 length: 15 amino acids. The V end lost 0 bases, the J end lost 2 bases, and 9 bases lay between the germline ends. Germline CDR1 and CDR2: MNHEY and SVGAGI. This chain's CDR3 is CASSYSLGPTDTQYF. The CDR3 DNA reads TGTGCCAGCAGTTACTCACTAGGGCCCACAGATACGCAGTATTTT.

This clonotype occurred many times. The chain carries TRBV6-5 and TRBJ2-7, with D possibly being TRBD1 (5 bases). Germline lookup yields CDR1 MNHEY and CDR2 SVGAGI. Deletions cut 6 bases from V and 3 bases from J, with 9 bases between. This CDR3 has 12 residues. CDR3 nucleotides: TGTGCCAGCAGGGACACGCGCTACGAGCAGTACTTC. The encoded protein is CASRDTRYEQYF.

This clonotype was recorded a few times. The chain carries TRBV7-2 and TRBJ2-1; 7 positions match TRBD2. CDR1 is SGHTA, CDR2 FQGNSA, per germline. This CDR3 is 17 amino acids long. With 3 bases clipped from V and 4 bases from J, the junction kept 12 bases outside the gene matches. CDR3 protein: CASSFTLLAEKYNEQFF. The CDR3, as DNA: TGTGCCAGCAGCTTCACCCTTCTAGCGGAAAAATACAATGAGCAGTTCTTC.

The rearrangement links TRBV6-2 or TRBV6-3 to TRBJ2-3; 8 bases agree with TRBD1. The CDR3 covers 15 residues. CDR1 and CDR2 (germline): MNHEY, SVGEGT. Trimming took 2 bases from V and 7 from J; bases not matched to a gene: 8. In DNA form, the CDR3 reads TGTGCCAGCAGTTACCACAGGGGGATTTCAAATACGCAGTATTTT. Translated: CASSYHRGISNTQYF.

The chain couples TRBV9 to TRBJ2-1; the match to TRBD2 covers 10 bases. Germline V gives CDR1 SGDLS, CDR2 YYNGEE. CDR3 length equals 15 residues. J lost 7 bases, V lost 5 bases, and 9 bases had no gene match. The DNA for the CDR3 is TGTGCCAGCAGGTTAGGACTAGCGGAAAGGAATGAGCAGTTCTTC. Translating gives CASRLGLAERNEQFF.

The chain uses TRBV3-1 and TRBJ2-2; TRBD1 is a possible D gene (6 bases). CDR3 length: 14 residues. Germline V lookup: CDR1 LGHDT, CDR2 YNNKEL (reference sequence). V lost 7 bases and J 1 base, leaving 10 bases between the germline ends. The CDR3 sequence: CASTTGLNTGELFF. For the CDR3, the DNA is TGTGCCAGCACAACAGGGTTGAACACCGGGGAGCTGTTTTTT.

This chain links TRBV12-3 or TRBV12-4 with TRBJ1-1; weak D call: TRBD1 (5 bases). This CDR3 is built from 15 residues. Trimming cost V 6 bases and J 1 base, with 15 bases left between them. CDR3 sequence: CASRLPGSPNTEAFF. In DNA form, the CDR3 reads TGTGCCAGCAGACTCCCAGGGTCGCCGAACACTGAAGCTTTCTTT.

This clonotype was counted many times. This rearrangement joins TRBV2 to TRBJ2-3; TRBD2 agrees at 11 bases. V was pared by 6 bases and J by 1 base, with 0 bases of the junction left unmatched. CDR3 length: 14 residues. Germline V gene lookup returns CDR1 SNHLY and CDR2 FYNNEI. The CDR3 nucleotides are TGTGCCAGCAGACTAGCGGGAGGCACAGATACGCAGTATTTT. Amino acids: CASRLAGGTDTQYF.

The rearrangement links TRBV3-1 to TRBJ2-3; D remains ambiguous. Trimming left V 1 base short and J 5 bases short, with 7 bases between. CDR3 length equals 13 residues. The germline V gene has CDR1 LGHDT and CDR2 YNNKEL (reference sequence). The CDR3: CASSQVAGDTQYF. CDR3 nucleotide sequence: TGTGCCAGCAGCCAAGTTGCTGGAGATACGCAGTATTTT.

The V and J genes are TRBV6-5 and TRBJ1-4, with D possibly matching TRBD1 (6 bases). Germline V gene data show CDR1 as MNHEY and CDR2 as SVGAGI. The V gene lost 6 bases and the J gene lost 1 base, with 9 bases spanning the gap. The CDR3 is 14 amino acids. CDR3 in amino acids: CASRQTGTNEKLFF. The CDR3 nucleotides read TGTGCCAGCAGGCAGACAGGAACTAATGAAAAACTGTTTTTT.

The chain carries TRBV20-1 and TRBJ2-7; a weak D match, TRBD2 (7 bases). The CDR3 totals 16 residues. V was clipped by 4 bases and J by 4 bases, with 23 bases between them. The V gene's germline CDR1 is DFQATT and CDR2 SNEGSKA (reference sequence). CDR3 coding DNA: TGCAGTGCTACCCCCATGGATGGGGGCGGGGGTTACGAGCAGTACTTC. Its translation is CSATPMDGGGGYEQYF.

The gene calls are TRBV7-2 and TRBJ2-3, with 7 bases aligning to TRBD1. This CDR3 comprises 14 residues. Trimming took 1 base from V and 3 from J; bases not matched to a gene: 1. Germline CDR1 and CDR2: SGHTA and FQGNSA. The chain's CDR3 is CASSLVTGTDTQYF. The DNA for the CDR3 is TGTGCCAGCAGCTTAGTGACAGGGACAGATACGCAGTATTTT.

J is TRBJ2-4 and V is TRBV18, with D uncertain. Trimming removed 0 bases at V and 4 bases at J, with 7 bases between. The germline V gene encodes CDR1 KGHSH and CDR2 LQKENI. The CDR3 contains 14 residues. The CDR3 sequence: CASSPPIAKNIQYF. The CDR3 DNA reads TGTGCCAGCTCACCACCGATCGCTAAAAACATTCAGTACTTC.

The rearrangement joins TRBV28 to TRBJ1-4, with 11 bases lining up with TRBD1. The CDR3 is made up of 14 amino acids. The trim removed 7 bases at V and 10 bases at J, leaving 8 bases unmatched. Germline V lookup: CDR1 MDHEN, CDR2 SYDVKM. The CDR3 coding sequence is TGTGCCAGCACCACCGGACAGGGGGCCCGAAAACTGTTTTTT. The encoded protein is CASTTGQGARKLFF.

The chain combines TRBV6-6 with TRBJ1-1, with unresolved D. V was pared by 4 bases and J by 2 bases, with 14 bases between. This CDR3 contains 15 residues. The germline CDR1 and CDR2 sequences are MNHNY and SVGAGI (reference sequence). CDR3 sequence (DNA): TGTGCCAGCAGTTCCTCCCTAAACCGAAACACTGAAGCTTTCTTT. It yields the protein CASSSSLNRNTEAFF.

This clonotype was counted between two and nine times. This chain links TRBV3-1 with TRBJ2-1, with 10 bases matching TRBD2. With V trimmed by 1 base and J by 7 bases, 4 bases remained unmatched. This CDR3 comprises 15 residues. Germline values: CDR1 LGHDT, CDR2 YNNKEL (reference sequence). The CDR3 here is CASSQVAGGRNEQFF. CDR3 DNA sequence: TGTGCCAGCAGCCAAGTAGCGGGAGGAAGAAATGAGCAGTTCTTC.

This clonotype showed up many times. The chain recombines TRBV20-1 with TRBJ2-3, with D hard to call. Trimming removed 7 bases from V and 0 bases from J, with 11 bases in between. Germline CDR1 DFQATT, CDR2 SNEGSKA (reference sequence). This CDR3 spans 13 amino acids. The CDR3 protein is CSDKLRSTDTQYF. CDR3 coding DNA: TGCAGTGATAAGCTACGGAGCACAGATACGCAGTATTTT.

This chain uses TRBV20-1 with TRBJ2-4; no definite D call. The CDR3 loop spans 15 amino acids. V was cut by 0 bases and J by 2 bases, with 11 bases left in between. The germline V gene encodes CDR1 DFQATT and CDR2 SNEGSKA (reference sequence). The CDR3 here is CSARDPGESKNIQYF. The CDR3 DNA follows: TGCAGTGCTAGAGATCCTGGGGAATCCAAAAACATTCAGTACTTC.

This clonotype occurred a few times. The chain combines TRBV9 with TRBJ2-7; D perhaps matches TRBD2 (5 bases). V lost 2 bases to trimming and J lost 5 bases, with 11 bases between them. This CDR3 comprises 13 residues. CDR1 is SGDLS, CDR2 YYNGEE, per germline. The CDR3 loop is CASSVGEGHEQYF. The CDR3 DNA reads as TGTGCCAGCAGCGTCGGGGAAGGCCACGAGCAGTACTTC.

Ten or more counts support this clonotype. The V gene is TRBV6-2 or TRBV6-3, the J gene TRBJ1-5, with 8 bases aligning to TRBD1. The CDR3 spans 15 residues. The germline CDR1 and CDR2 sequences are MNHEY and SVGEGT. With 6 bases clipped from V and 5 bases from J, the junction kept 9 bases outside the gene matches. CDR3 nucleotides: TGTGCCAGCAGCTCGGACAGGGACCCCTATCAGCCCCAGCATTTT. This encodes CASSSDRDPYQPQHF.

At least ten counts were recorded for this clonotype. The rearrangement links TRBV7-9 to TRBJ2-1; D is possibly TRBD2 (5 bases). This CDR3 is 13 amino acids long. With 0 bases removed from V and 10 bases from J, the gap between germline ends came to 10 bases. Germline CDR1 SEHNR, CDR2 FQNEAQ (reference sequence). CDR3 in amino acids: CASSLASALEQFF. The CDR3 DNA reads as TGTGCCAGCAGCTTAGCTAGCGCCCTCGAGCAGTTCTTC.

This rearrangement joins TRBV7-2 to TRBJ2-7, with D possibly matching TRBD2 (5 bases). The CDR3 has 13 amino acids. Trimming shortened V by 4 bases and J by 7 bases, and 14 bases separated the two germline ends. CDR1 is SGHTA, CDR2 FQGNSA, per germline. Written as DNA, the CDR3 is TGTGCCAGCAGCTCCGGGATATTCTCGGAGCAGTACTTC. This translates into CASSSGIFSEQYF.

This clonotype turned up a few times. The rearrangement uses TRBV4-3 and TRBJ2-1, with 8 bases aligning to TRBD2. The V gene's germline CDR1 is LGHNA and CDR2 YSLEER. The length of the CDR3 is 15 residues. Trimming removed 0 bases from V and 9 bases from J; junction bases left unmatched: 7. The CDR3, as DNA: TGCGCCAGCAGCCAAGACGGGCTAGCGGGCGGTGAGCAGTTCTTC. Amino acid sequence: CASSQDGLAGGEQFF.